This T cell receptor (beta chain) is drawn from a study of cytotoxic CD8 clonotypes in ibrutinib-treated CLL. Study as a whole: Overall, around 25 responses were partial and 2 complete; following median about 70 months, around 15 patients stayed remitted and approximately 12 progressed. Study-level results: T-cell clonality at baseline went above that of age-matched healthy donors and rose and fell with circulating CD8+ T-cell counts.

Germline values: CDR1 KGHSH, CDR2 LQKENI. Trimming took 1 base from V and 3 from J, leaving 10 bases between them. The CDR3 totals 15 residues. Regarding this clone: Its antigen is still unknown.

Deep sequencing aimed at 1 in 200,000 to 1 in 1 million T cells' resolution. The protocol was immunoSEQ multiplex PCR, while the TCRdb copy is restricted to in-frame clones and leaves out a portion. The sample includes 75,000 to 80,000 clones, 83% of them seen just once. This clonotype originated in a human donor with chronic lymphocytic leukemia. This rearrangement joins TRBV18 to TRBJ1-5, with D possibly matching TRBD1 (5 bases). The sample consisted of PBMCs, taken after 24 months of ibrutinib treatment. The CDR3 loop reads CASSPRGTANQPQHF. CDR3 bases: TGTGCCAGCTCACCACGCGGGACCGCCAATCAGCCCCAGCATTTT.